The rows below give T cell receptor beta chains drawn from one sample of a study of T cells in Graves' hyperthyroidism and ophthalmopathy. From the multiplex PCR reads, TCRdb called clonotypes with MiXCR, one entry per CDR3 protein. The sample holds around 620,000 distinct CDR3 sequences, approximately 15% seen once. The material sequenced was blood. The receptors here all came from a woman under 30 with Graves' ophthalmopathy. Each CDR3 is given with its conserved first and last residue. D genes are given only for firm matches. Clone sizes are given selectively: once, few, many, or a class where the clone is expanded.

>TRBV20-1|many|TRBD2|TRBJ2-1
TGCAGTGCGGAGGCCGGGACTAGCGGCAACAATGAGCAGTTCTTC
CSAEAGTSGNNEQFF
>TRBV6-1|few|NA|TRBJ2-1
TGTGCCAGCAACCGGTTAACCACCTACAATGAGCAGTTCTTC
CASNRLTTYNEQFF
>TRBV7-2|many|NA|TRBJ1-2
TGTGCCAGCAGCTTAATAAGCCTGAGTTGGGGGAGCTATGGCTACACCTTC
CASSLISLSWGSYGYTF
>TRBV6-1|many|NA|TRBJ1-2
TGTGCCAGTAAGGGGGAGGTTATCTATGGCTACACCTTC
CASKGEVIYGYTF
>TRBV4-3|few|TRBD1|TRBJ2-7
TGCGCCAGCAGCCAAGATTTGGGACAGGGCAATTACGAGCAGTACTTC
CASSQDLGQGNYEQYF
>TRBV12-3/TRBV12-4|many|TRBD2|TRBJ2-7
TGTGCCAGCATTTCTAGCGGGAGCTACGAGCAGTACTTC
CASISSGSYEQYF
>TRBV9|few|TRBD1|TRBJ1-5
TGTGCCAGCAGCGGGAACAGGGGTGGCCAGCCCCAGCATTTT
CASSGNRGGQPQHF
>TRBV27|once|NA|TRBJ1-2
TGTGCCAGCAGTTTATCTCAGGGCAACTATGGCTACGCCTTC
CASSLSQGNYGYAF
>TRBV19|NA|TRBD2|TRBJ2-1
TGTGCCAGAGCCCAAGCGGGAGCCTACAATGAGCAGTTCTTC
CARAQAGAYNEQFF
>TRBV3-1|many|NA|TRBJ2-5
TGTGCCAGCAGCCCGGGAGCGCCCCAAGAGACCCAGTACTTC
CASSPGAPQETQYF
>TRBV7-9|NA|TRBD2|TRBJ2-1
TGTGCCAGCAGCTCCGCTAGCGGTATGAATGAGCAGTTCTTC
CASSSASGMNEQFF
>TRBV7-2|many|NA|TRBJ2-7
TGTGCCAGCAGCTTTAAAGGGGCCTACGAGCAGTACTTC
CASSFKGAYEQYF
>TRBV7-2|many|TRBD1|TRBJ2-1
TGTGCCAGCAGCTTAATGTATGGGACAGGGGGCAATGAGCAGTTCTTC
CASSLMYGTGGNEQFF
>TRBV7-9|NA|NA|TRBJ2-1
TGCGCCAGCAGCCAAGATCCTCTCCGAAGGGGCTCCTACAATGAGCAGTTCTTC
CASSQDPLRRGSYNEQFF
>TRBV7-9|few|NA|TRBJ1-2
TGTGCCAGCAGCCCCACTACGGGGGGCGCCTATGGCTACACCTTC
CASSPTTGGAYGYTF
>TRBV10-2|NA|NA|TRBJ1-2
TGCGCCAGCAGTGAGATACAGCAGAACTATGGCTACACCTTC
CASSEIQQNYGYTF
>TRBV5-1|few|NA|TRBJ2-3
TGCGCCAGCAGCTTTCGAGGGGGGCCAGATACGCAGTATTTT
CASSFRGGPDTQYF
>TRBV6-2/TRBV6-3|few|NA|TRBJ2-1
TGTGCCAGCAGTGCAGACTTTTACAATGAGCAGTTCTTC
CASSADFYNEQFF
>TRBV5-1|many|TRBD1|TRBJ2-7
TGCGCCAGCAGCTTGGAGACAGGGAAGGGCTACGAGCAGTACTTC
CASSLETGKGYEQYF
>TRBV9|many|TRBD1|TRBJ1-5
TGTGCCAGCAGCCCAGGGGGACAGACCAATCAGCCCCAGCATTTT
CASSPGGQTNQPQHF
>TRBV7-2|many|TRBD2|TRBJ2-3
TGTGCCAGCAGCCACCAGACTAGCGGGCTCGACACAGATACGCAGTATTTT
CASSHQTSGLDTDTQYF
>TRBV12-5|many|TRBD2|TRBJ2-1
TGTGCTAGTGGTTTGGTAGTCAGTAGCGGGAGAAACAATGAGCAGTTCTTC
CASGLVVSSGRNNEQFF
>TRBV9|many|NA|TRBJ1-6
TGTGCCAGCAGCGTAGCTCCAGACGGGAATAATTCACCCCTCCACTTT
CASSVAPDGNNSPLHF
>TRBV5-1|many|NA|TRBJ2-7
TGCGCCAGCAGCTTAACCGTCACAGGATACGAGCAGTACTTC
CASSLTVTGYEQYF
>TRBV6-2/TRBV6-3|NA|NA|TRBJ1-5
TGTGCCAGCAGTTTCCGGGGTCCGGCGAATCAGCCCCAGCATTTT
CASSFRGPANQPQHF
>TRBV9|many|NA|TRBJ1-5
TGTGCCAGCAGCGCTTCTCGGGGGGAGGATCAGCCCCAGCATTTT
CASSASRGEDQPQHF
>TRBV19|NA|NA|TRBJ1-1
TGTGCCAGTAGTATAAACGGCGGCAGAAACACTGAAGCTTTCTTT
CASSINGGRNTEAFF
>TRBV5-6|many|NA|TRBJ1-2
TGTGCCAGCAGCCCCCCGACAGAAGCCTATGGCTACACCTTC
CASSPPTEAYGYTF
>TRBV27|many|TRBD2|TRBJ2-5
TGTGCCAGCAGTTGGGGGAGGGACTCATGGGAGACCCAGTACTTC
CASSWGRDSWETQYF
>TRBV29-1|NA|NA|TRBJ2-1
TGCAGCGTTGATTCGACAGGTAATTTTGAGCAGTTCTTC
CSVDSTGNFEQFF
>TRBV30|many|TRBD1|TRBJ1-1
TGTGCCTGCCGGACAGGGGGCACTGAAGCTTTCTTT
CACRTGGTEAFF
>TRBV18|few|TRBD2|TRBJ2-7
TGTGCCAGCTCACCAGGGGACTATTATCCCTACGAGCAGTACTTC
CASSPGDYYPYEQYF
>TRBV24-1|few|NA|TRBJ2-2
TGTGCCACCCAGTGGGAGAACACCGGGGAGCTGTTTTTT
CATQWENTGELFF
>TRBV10-2|NA|NA|TRBJ2-1
TGCGCCAGCAGTGAGTCGGTGGAATCCTACAATGAGCAGTTCTTC
CASSESVESYNEQFF
>TRBV7-9|few|NA|TRBJ2-1
TGTGCCAGCAGCTTAGTCGGGGTCAACTACAATGAGCAGTTCTTC
CASSLVGVNYNEQFF
>TRBV11-1|many|TRBD2|TRBJ2-1
TGTGCCAGCAGCTTATCGGGCGGGAGCCGATACAATGAGCAGTTCTTC
CASSLSGGSRYNEQFF
>TRBV20-1|many|TRBD2|TRBJ2-1
TGCAGTGCTAGGGTAGCGGGAGGCTCCTACAATGAGCAGTTCTTC
CSARVAGGSYNEQFF
>TRBV11-2|many|TRBD2|TRBJ2-2
TGTGCCAGCAGCCAACTAGCGGGAGGTGTCGGGGAGCTGTTTTTT
CASSQLAGGVGELFF
>TRBV13|NA|NA|TRBJ1-1
TGTGCCAGCAGCGCCTACATGAACACTGAAGCTTTCTTT
CASSAYMNTEAFF
>TRBV5-1|many|TRBD2|TRBJ2-3
TGCGCCAGCAGCTCCATCGGCGGGAGTGCGGCAGATACGCAGTATTTT
CASSSIGGSAADTQYF
>TRBV20-1|many|TRBD2|TRBJ2-7
TGCAGTGGTGGGAGGGAGGCCGAGCAGTACTTC
CSGGREAEQYF
>TRBV6-1|many|TRBD1|TRBJ2-7
TGTGCCAGCAGCGAACAGGGGTACGAGCAGTACTTC
CASSEQGYEQYF
>TRBV20-1|many|TRBD2|TRBJ2-5
TGCAGTGCTAGATCATTAGCGGGAGTTTCTCAAGGGGCCCAGTACTTC
CSARSLAGVSQGAQYF
>TRBV27|many|TRBD2|TRBJ2-7
TGTGCCAGCAGTTCGGGGACTAGCGGGGTGGGCGAGCAGTACTTC
CASSSGTSGVGEQYF
>TRBV20-1|NA|TRBD2|TRBJ2-5
TGCGGTGCTAGAGTAGCGGGAGTAGGAGAGACCCAGTACTTC
CGARVAGVGETQYF
>TRBV6-2/TRBV6-3|many|NA|TRBJ2-1
TGTGCCAGCACCCGAAATAACAATGAGCAGTTCTTC
CASTRNNNEQFF
>TRBV12-3/TRBV12-4|many|TRBD2|TRBJ2-1
TGTGCCAGCAGTTTACCGGCGGGAGGGCCTTACAATGAGCAGTTCTTC
CASSLPAGGPYNEQFF
>TRBV19|NA|NA|TRBJ2-7
TGTGCCAGTAGTACCCCCCCCGTAGGCGAGCAGTACTTC
CASSTPPVGEQYF
>TRBV15|NA|TRBD1|TRBJ1-2
TGTGCCACCAGCGAACGGGACAGCTATGGCTACACCTTC
CATSERDSYGYTF
>TRBV9|many|TRBD2|TRBJ2-1
TGTGCCAGCAGCCCCCGTCTAAGCGGGAGTTGGAATGAGCAGTTCTTC
CASSPRLSGSWNEQFF
>TRBV4-2|few|NA|TRBJ2-3
TGTGCCAGCAGCCAAGGGACTAGCACAGATACGCAGTATTTT
CASSQGTSTDTQYF
>TRBV18|many|NA|TRBJ2-5
TGTGCCAGCTCACCGAGTACCCCAGGGCGGGAGACCCAGTACTTC
CASSPSTPGRETQYF
>TRBV20-1|many|NA|TRBJ1-5
TGCAGTGCCGCAACCAGGGAGTACAATCAGCCCCAGCATTTT
CSAATREYNQPQHF
>TRBV6-2/TRBV6-3|many|TRBD2|TRBJ2-7
TGTGCCAGCAGTTACTCGATTAGCGGGAGGGTCGAGCAGTACTTC
CASSYSISGRVEQYF
>TRBV2|many|TRBD1|TRBJ2-3
TGTGCCAGCAGTCGCCTTATGACTGGGACAGTTCTGACAGATACGCAGTATTTT
CASSRLMTGTVLTDTQYF
>TRBV20-1|many|NA|TRBJ1-1
TGCAGTGCCCTACCCAGGGCTATGGGAGCTTTCTTT
CSALPRAMGAFF
>TRBV7-9|many|NA|TRBJ2-1
TGTGCCAGCAGCTCCCCGGTAGTCAATGAGCAGTTCTTC
CASSSPVVNEQFF
>TRBV28|NA|TRBD1|TRBJ1-6
TGTGCCAGCAGTTGGACAGGGGATTCACCCCCCCACTTT
CASSWTGDSPPHF
>TRBV11-2|NA|NA|TRBJ2-7
TGTGCCAGCAGCTTATTAGCGGTTTCCTACGAGCAGTACTTC
CASSLLAVSYEQYF